Listed below are T cell receptor beta chains from one sample, sequenced in a study of cytomegalovirus exposure and HLA in healthy donors. TCRdb's copy holds only in-frame clones and misses some; the assay was immunoSEQ multiplex PCR. Among 84,000 or so clones listed, 76% were seen once. The sequencing sample was made of PBMCs. Receptors were obtained from a male donor in good health and CMV-seronegative. CDR3s include the opening cysteine and the closing phenylalanine or tryptophan. A D gene is named only where the DNA matches it firmly. Clone size is given for some rows only: seen once, a few or many times, or a class if the clone is expanded.

clone_size | d_call | j_call | v_call | cdr3_length | cdr3_aa | cdr3_nt
. | . | TRBJ2-7 | TRBV29-1 | 12 | CSVRGQIYEQYF | TGCAGCGTGAGAGGACAAATCTACGAGCAGTACTTC
. | TRBD1 | TRBJ1-4 | TRBV10-3 | 15 | CAIRNSGGGNEKLFF | TGTGCCATCAGAAATTCAGGGGGAGGTAATGAAAAACTGTTTTTT
. | . | TRBJ2-3 | TRBV5-1 | 14 | CATAPLPGEDTQYF | TGCGCCACCGCACCCCTCCCAGGGGAAGATACGCAGTATTTT
few | . | TRBJ1-2 | TRBV27 | 13 | CASSLQGTDGYTF | TGTGCCAGCAGTTTACAGGGCACGGATGGCTACACCTTC
. | . | TRBJ1-5 | TRBV11-2 | 15 | CASSLFLSGSSPQHF | TGTGCCAGCAGCTTATTTCTCAGTGGCTCGTCGCCCCAGCATTTT
. | TRBD2 | TRBJ2-3 | TRBV30 | 14 | CAWRGTSRKNTQYF | TGTGCCTGGAGGGGGACTAGCAGGAAGAATACGCAGTATTTT
. | TRBD1 | TRBJ1-1 | TRBV7-9 | 15 | CASSLEGGYATEAFF | TGTGCCAGCAGCCTAGAAGGGGGCTATGCAACTGAAGCTTTCTTT
. | . | TRBJ1-1 | TRBV2 | 13 | CASSNEGDTEAFF | TGTGCCAGCAGTAATGAAGGGGACACTGAAGCTTTCTTT
. | TRBD2 | TRBJ2-7 | TRBV7-9 | 13 | CASSLLAGTEQYF | TGTGCCAGCAGCTTACTAGCGGGGACCGAGCAGTACTTC
. | TRBD1 | TRBJ1-4 | TRBV11-3 | 15 | CASSLGTGENEKLFF | TGTGCCAGCAGCCTAGGGACAGGAGAGAATGAAAAACTGTTTTTT
. | . | TRBJ1-3 | TRBV18 | 14 | CASSPDSDGNTIYF | TGTGCCAGCTCACCCGACAGTGATGGAAACACCATATATTTT
. | . | TRBJ2-7 | TRBV19 | 15 | CASSIGGAGSYEQYF | TGTGCCAGTAGTATCGGCGGGGCGGGTTCCTACGAGCAGTACTTC
. | . | TRBJ1-1 | TRBV19 | 11 | CASSRESEAFF | TGTGCCAGTAGTAGGGAGAGTGAAGCTTTCTTT
. | TRBD1 | TRBJ1-4 | TRBV6-5 | 14 | CASSYNRGDEKLFF | TGTGCCAGCAGTTACAACAGGGGGGATGAAAAACTGTTTTTT
. | TRBD1 | TRBJ2-6 | TRBV6-5 | 14 | CLTGSDRGANVLTF | TGCCTGACAGGGTCCGATCGGGGGGCCAACGTCCTGACTTTC
. | . | TRBJ2-1 | TRBV19 | 12 | CASSEPGDEQFF | TGTGCCAGTAGCGAACCGGGGGATGAGCAGTTCTTC
. | TRBD1 | TRBJ1-4 | TRBV7-9 | 14 | CASSFRTGPVKLFF | TGTGCCAGCAGTTTCAGGACAGGCCCGGTTAAACTGTTTTTT
once | TRBD1 | TRBJ1-2 | TRBV9 | 19 | CASSVGDYRLTGGPYGYTF | TGTGCCAGCAGCGTAGGGGATTACCGACTTACAGGGGGACCCTATGGCTACACCTTC
. | TRBD2 | TRBJ2-5 | TRBV19 | 17 | CASSIRPSGGAQETQYF | TGTGCCAGTAGTATACGCCCTAGCGGGGGGGCCCAAGAGACCCAGTACTTC
few | . | TRBJ1-5 | TRBV7-8 | 13 | CASSLHMNQPQHF | TGTGCCAGCAGCCTCCACATGAATCAGCCCCAGCATTTT
. | TRBD1 | TRBJ1-1 | TRBV28 | 13 | CASSLQGAIEAFF | TGTGCCAGCAGTCTACAGGGGGCTATCGAAGCTTTCTTT
once | . | TRBJ2-6 | TRBV18 | 19 | CASSAAGSPFSSGANVLTF | TGTGCCAGCTCCGCCGCAGGGTCTCCCTTTAGCTCTGGGGCCAACGTCCTGACTTTC
. | . | TRBJ1-5 | TRBV6-1 | 14 | CASTERGSNQPQHF | TGTGCCAGCACCGAACGAGGTAGCAATCAGCCCCAGCATTTT
. | . | TRBJ2-7 | TRBV7-9 | 12 | CASSFTIYEQYF | TGTGCCAGCAGCTTTACTATTTACGAGCAGTACTTC
. | . | TRBJ2-7 | TRBV5-6 | 13 | CASSSDSSYEQYF | TGTGCCAGCAGCTCGGACAGCTCCTACGAGCAGTACTTC
. | . | TRBJ2-6 | TRBV5-1 | 16 | CASSPQGYSGANVLTF | TGCGCCAGCAGTCCTCAGGGTTACTCTGGGGCCAACGTCCTGACTTTC
. | TRBD2 | TRBJ2-7 | TRBV10-1 | 16 | CASSPRGVAGKFEQYF | TGCGCCAGCAGTCCCCGAGGGGTAGCGGGGAAGTTCGAGCAGTACTTC
. | . | TRBJ1-1 | TRBV27 | 15 | CASSSYGLGNTEAFF | TGTGCCAGCAGCAGTTACGGGTTGGGGAACACTGAAGCTTTCTTT
. | . | TRBJ1-1 | TRBV7-2 | 15 | CASSLVGTSATEAFF | TGTGCCAGCAGCTTAGTGGGGACTTCTGCCACTGAAGCTTTCTTT
few | . | TRBJ2-6 | TRBV9 | 19 | CASSPLRGDSLSGANVLTF | TGTGCCAGCAGCCCTCTCAGGGGGGACAGCCTCTCTGGGGCCAACGTCCTGACTTTC
. | . | TRBJ1-5 | TRBV27 | 15 | CASRSEHGGNQPQHF | TGTGCCAGCAGATCAGAACACGGAGGTAATCAGCCCCAGCATTTT
. | TRBD1 | TRBJ2-5 | TRBV6-5 | 13 | CASGWTGKETQYF | TGTGCCAGCGGCTGGACAGGAAAAGAGACCCAGTACTTC
. | TRBD1 | TRBJ2-4 | TRBV29-1 | 17 | CSVEDQYTGQSKNIQYF | TGCAGCGTTGAAGATCAATACACGGGACAGTCCAAAAACATTCAGTACTTC
few | TRBD2 | TRBJ2-7 | TRBV18 | 15 | CASSPRSSGAYEQYF | TGTGCCAGCTCACCACGGTCTAGCGGCGCCTACGAGCAGTACTTC
few | TRBD1 | TRBJ1-6 | TRBV7-3 | 14 | CASSSDRERSPLHF | TGTGCCAGCAGCTCGGACAGGGAGCGTTCACCCCTCCACTTT
. | TRBD2 | TRBJ2-3 | TRBV9 | 17 | CASSRHLTSGSFDTQYF | TGTGCCAGCAGCAGACACCTGACTAGCGGGAGTTTCGATACGCAGTATTTT
. | . | TRBJ1-6 | TRBV5-6 | 15 | CASTSRSSYNSPLHF | TGTGCCAGCACCAGTCGGAGCTCCTATAATTCACCCCTCCACTTT
. | . | TRBJ2-7 | TRBV4-1 | 14 | CASSQVGQGYEQYF | TGCGCCAGCAGCCAAGTGGGACAAGGCTACGAGCAGTACTTC
. | . | TRBJ1-1 | TRBV9 | 13 | CASSVGGEIEAFF | TGTGCCAGCAGCGTAGGGGGGGAGATTGAAGCTTTCTTT
. | . | TRBJ2-1 | TRBV9 | 15 | CASSVLQGIYNEQFF | TGTGCCAGCAGCGTACTGCAGGGAATCTACAATGAGCAGTTCTTC
once | . | TRBJ2-1 | TRBV4-1 | 14 | CASSQEGYGDEQFF | TGCGCCAGCAGCCAAGAAGGTTACGGGGATGAGCAGTTCTTC